This paragraph covers one T cell receptor beta chain sequence. Generated by immunoSEQ multiplex PCR, the TCRdb table keeps only in-frame clones and is missing some. The table shows about 680,000 clones, with roughly 90% occurring only once. The data were taken from a study of Ad26.COV2.S vaccination and SARS-CoV-2 variants. About the research overall: Ad26.COV2.S given intramuscularly, once or twice 56 days apart.

The sample's treatment: 15 to 20 received Ad26.COV2.S at low or high dose, single or two shots; 5 received placebo; per-sample allocation not given. On day 63 after the first injection, vaccine and placebo recipients gave samples. Germline loops: CDR1 MNHNY, CDR2 SVGAGI (reference sequence). The CDR3 is 14 residues long. V lost 6 bases and J 2 bases, leaving 14 bases between the germline ends. The receptor comes from a person between 18 and 65 years old who received the Ad26.COV2.S COVID-19 vaccine or a placebo. The specimen was peripheral blood, collected in a trial of Ad26.COV2.S vaccine versus placebo. The gene calls are TRBV6-6 and TRBJ2-7; D may be TRBD1 or TRBD2 (6 bases each). CDR3 coding DNA: TGTGCCAGCAGCATCTCGGGGGCTCCCTACGAGCAGTACTTC. It specifies CASSISGAPYEQYF.